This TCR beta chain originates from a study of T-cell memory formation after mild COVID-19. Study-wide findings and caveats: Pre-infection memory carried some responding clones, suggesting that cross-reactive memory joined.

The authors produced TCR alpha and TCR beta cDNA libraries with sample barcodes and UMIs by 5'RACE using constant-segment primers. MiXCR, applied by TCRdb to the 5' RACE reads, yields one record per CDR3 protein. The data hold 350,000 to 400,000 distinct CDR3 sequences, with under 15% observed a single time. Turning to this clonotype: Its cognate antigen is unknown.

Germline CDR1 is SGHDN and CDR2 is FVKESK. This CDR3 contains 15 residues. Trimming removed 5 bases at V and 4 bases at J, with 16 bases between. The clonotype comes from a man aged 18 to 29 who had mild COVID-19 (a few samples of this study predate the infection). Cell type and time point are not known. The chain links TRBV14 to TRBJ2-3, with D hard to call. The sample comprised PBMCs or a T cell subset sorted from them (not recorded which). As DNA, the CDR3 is TGTGCCAGCAGCTACATATCTCCCGGTGCAGATACGCAGTATTTT. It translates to CASSYISPGADTQYF.